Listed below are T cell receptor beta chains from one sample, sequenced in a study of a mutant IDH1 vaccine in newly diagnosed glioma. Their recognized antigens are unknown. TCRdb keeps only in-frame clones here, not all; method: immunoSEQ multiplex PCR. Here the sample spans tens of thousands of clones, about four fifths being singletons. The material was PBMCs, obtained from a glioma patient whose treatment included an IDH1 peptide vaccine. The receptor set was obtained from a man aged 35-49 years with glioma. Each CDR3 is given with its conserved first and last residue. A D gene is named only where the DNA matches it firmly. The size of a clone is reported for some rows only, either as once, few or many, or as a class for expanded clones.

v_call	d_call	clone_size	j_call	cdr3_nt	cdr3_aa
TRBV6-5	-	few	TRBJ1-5	TGTGCCAGCAGTTCACGGACAGTTAGCAATCAGCCCCAGCATTTT	CASSSRTVSNQPQHF
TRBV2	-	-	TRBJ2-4	TGTGCCAGCGGCCCCGTTCAGATACGAAACATTCAGTACTTC	CASGPVQIRNIQYF
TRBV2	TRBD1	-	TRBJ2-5	TGTGCCAGCAAAACCGGGACAGGGTTAGAGACCCAGTACTTC	CASKTGTGLETQYF
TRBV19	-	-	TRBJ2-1	TGTGCCAGTAGTATCCTACATACAACCTACAATGAGCAGTTCTTC	CASSILHTTYNEQFF
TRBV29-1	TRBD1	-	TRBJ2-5	TGCAGCGTTGAAGATCTCGGGACAGGAGACACCCAGTACTTC	CSVEDLGTGDTQYF
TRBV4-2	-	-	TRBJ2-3	TGTGCCAGCAGCGACGCGGGGGCCGGGGATACGCAGTATTTT	CASSDAGAGDTQYF
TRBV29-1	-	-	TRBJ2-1	TGCAGCGTTGAGTCTACTAAAATGGGGAATGAGCAGTTCTTC	CSVESTKMGNEQFF
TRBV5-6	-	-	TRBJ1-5	TGTGCCAGCAGCTTGGGGGACACCAATCAGCCCCAGCATTTT	CASSLGDTNQPQHF
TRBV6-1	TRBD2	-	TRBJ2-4	TGTGCCAGCAGTGAAGCTTTGTGGTTGGGGGGGAGTGGTGCCAAAAACATTCAGTACTTC	CASSEALWLGGSGAKNIQYF
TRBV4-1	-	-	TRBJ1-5	TGCGCCAGCAGCCAAGCCGGGCAGGCCCTGATCGGGCCCCAGCATTTT	CASSQAGQALIGPQHF
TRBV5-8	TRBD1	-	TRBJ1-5	TGTGCCAGCAGCTTGGGACAGGGGGTGTATAGCAATCAGCCCCAGCATTTT	CASSLGQGVYSNQPQHF
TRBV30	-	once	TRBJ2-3	TGTGCCTGGATAGTAGCCTCGGATACGCAGTATTTT	CAWIVASDTQYF
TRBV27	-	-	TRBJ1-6	TGTGCCAGCAGTTTCCATTACAGGCAATATAATTCACCCCTCCACTTT	CASSFHYRQYNSPLHF
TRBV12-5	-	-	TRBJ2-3	TGTGCTAGTGGTTTAAGCTACACAGATACGCAGTATTTT	CASGLSYTDTQYF
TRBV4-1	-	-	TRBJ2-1	TGCGCCAGCAGCCAAGAAACGGATTACAATGAGCAGTTCTTC	CASSQETDYNEQFF
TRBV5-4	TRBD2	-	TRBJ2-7	TGTGCCAGCAGCTTGGGGGGGACTAGCGGGTCCTACGAGCAGTACTTC	CASSLGGTSGSYEQYF
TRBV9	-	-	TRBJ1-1	TGTGCCAGCAGCCCCCAGGGTATGAACACTGAAGCTTTCTTT	CASSPQGMNTEAFF
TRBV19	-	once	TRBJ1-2	TGTGCCAGTAGAGGGGCAGGGGTCTATGGCTACACCTTC	CASRGAGVYGYTF
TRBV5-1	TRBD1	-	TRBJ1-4	TGCGCCAGCAGCTTGACCGGACAGGGCAGGGAAAAACTGTTTTTT	CASSLTGQGREKLFF
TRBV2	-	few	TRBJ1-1	TGTGCCAGCACTAGGGATCCGAGGACTGAAGCTTTCTTT	CASTRDPRTEAFF
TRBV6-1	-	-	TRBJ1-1	TGTGCCAGCAGTGAGGGGGGCGCATTGAACACTGAAGCTTTCTTT	CASSEGGALNTEAFF
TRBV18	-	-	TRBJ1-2	TGTGCCAGCTCACGTTTGGAGACAGCGTATGGCTACACCTTC	CASSRLETAYGYTF
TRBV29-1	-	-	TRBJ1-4	TGCAGCGCCTCCAGAGGGGCTAATGAAAAACTGTTTTTT	CSASRGANEKLFF
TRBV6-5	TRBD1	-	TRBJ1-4	TGTGCCAGCAGTTACTCTTGGGACAGGGTAAATGAAAAACTGTTTTTT	CASSYSWDRVNEKLFF
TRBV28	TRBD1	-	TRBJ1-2	TGTGCCAGCAGTTCCCTTGGACAGGTGGGGTATGGCTACACCTTC	CASSSLGQVGYGYTF
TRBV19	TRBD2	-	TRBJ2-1	TGTGCCAGTAGTCTCTCCAAACTAGCGGGGTATTACAATGAGCAGTTCTTC	CASSLSKLAGYYNEQFF
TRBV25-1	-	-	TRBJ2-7	TGTGCCAGCAGTGAATCTGTGTACGAGCAGTACTTC	CASSESVYEQYF
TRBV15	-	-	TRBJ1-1	TGTGCCACCAGCAGAGAACAGAGAGCCATATTGAACACTGAAGCTTTCTTT	CATSREQRAILNTEAFF
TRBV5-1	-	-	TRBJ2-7	TGCGCCAGCAGCTTGGACCTTTACGAGCAGTACTTC	CASSLDLYEQYF
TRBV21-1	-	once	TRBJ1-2	TGTGCCAGCAGCACCCCTCGAGGTTATGGCTACACCTTC	CASSTPRGYGYTF
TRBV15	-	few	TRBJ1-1	TGTGCCACCAGCAGAGGGGACACCACTGAAGCTTTCTTT	CATSRGDTTEAFF
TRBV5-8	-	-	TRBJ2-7	TGTGCCAGCAGCTTGGGTGGTGCCCCCTACGAGCAGTACTTC	CASSLGGAPYEQYF
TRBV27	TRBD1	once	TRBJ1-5	TGTGCCAGCAGTCCGACCGACAGGGGACGTCAGCCCCAGCATTTT	CASSPTDRGRQPQHF
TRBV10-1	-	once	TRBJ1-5	TGCGCCAGCAGTGAGGGGGCATGGCAGCCCCAGCATTTT	CASSEGAWQPQHF
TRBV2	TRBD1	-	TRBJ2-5	TGTGCCAGCAGTGACCTGGGACAGGGTGGTGAGACCCAGTACTTC	CASSDLGQGGETQYF
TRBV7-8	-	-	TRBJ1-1	TGTGCCAGCAGCTTACTAAGGACTGAAGCTTTCTTT	CASSLLRTEAFF
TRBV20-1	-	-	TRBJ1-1	TGCAGTGCTGACAGAAACACTGAAGCTTTCTTT	CSADRNTEAFF
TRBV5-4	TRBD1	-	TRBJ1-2	TGTGCCAGCATCAGACAGGGGGAGGGCTATGGCTACACCTTC	CASIRQGEGYGYTF
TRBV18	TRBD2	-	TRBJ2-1	TGTGCCAGCTCAATAACGGGGGGGCGTAGTGAGCAGTTCTTC	CASSITGGRSEQFF
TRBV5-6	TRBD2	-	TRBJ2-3	TGTGCCAGCAGCTTGGAATCAGCGGGGGTGGTAGATACGCAGTATTTT	CASSLESAGVVDTQYF
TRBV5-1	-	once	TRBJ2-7	TGCGCCAGCAGCTTAGGGGCAGGACCCTACGAGCAGTACTTC	CASSLGAGPYEQYF
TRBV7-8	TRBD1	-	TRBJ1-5	TGTGCCAGCAGCTTAGAGGGGGCAGGGTCGGGACAGCCCCAGCATTTT	CASSLEGAGSGQPQHF
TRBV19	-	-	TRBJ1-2	TGTGCCAGTAGGACTGGGGACCGTCCCTTCTATGGCTACACCTTC	CASRTGDRPFYGYTF
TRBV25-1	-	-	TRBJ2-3	TGTGCCAGCAGTGAACTTGGCGGAAGCACAGATACGCAGTATTTT	CASSELGGSTDTQYF
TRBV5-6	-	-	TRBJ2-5	TGTGCCAGCAGCGACCTAGCAATGAAAGAGACCCAGTACTTC	CASSDLAMKETQYF
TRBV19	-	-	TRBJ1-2	TGTGCCACCCTAGGACCGAATTTTGGCTACACCTTC	CATLGPNFGYTF
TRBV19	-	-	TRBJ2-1	TGTGCCAGTAGTATTTCGGGAGCTGAGCAGTTCTTC	CASSISGAEQFF
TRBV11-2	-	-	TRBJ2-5	TGTGCCAGCAGCTTAAAAGAGACCCAGTACTTC	CASSLKETQYF
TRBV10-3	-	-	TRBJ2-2	TGTGCCATCAGTGAGAAGGGGACCACCGGGGAGCTGTTTTTT	CAISEKGTTGELFF
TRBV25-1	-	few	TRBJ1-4	TGTGCCAGCAGTGAAAGGGCGGGGGGAGGCGAAAAACTGTTTTTT	CASSERAGGGEKLFF
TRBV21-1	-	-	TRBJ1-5	TGTGCCAGCAGCAAAGGGGACCCGGGGGGGGGTCAGCCCCAGCATTTT	CASSKGDPGGGQPQHF
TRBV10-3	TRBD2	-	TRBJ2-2	TGTGCCATCAGTGAGTCACGGACTAGGCCCGGGGAGCTGTTTTTT	CAISESRTRPGELFF
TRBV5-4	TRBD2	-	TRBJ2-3	TGTGCCAGCAGCCAAGTAGCGGGCATAGCGCAGTATTTT	CASSQVAGIAQYF
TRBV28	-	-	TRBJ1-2	TGTGCCAGCAGTTCACTTGGGGGGTCCTATGGCTACACCTTC	CASSSLGGSYGYTF
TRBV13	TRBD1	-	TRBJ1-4	TGTGCCAGCAGACAGGGACAGGATGAAAAACTGTTTTTT	CASRQGQDEKLFF
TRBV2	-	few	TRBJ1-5	TGTGCCAGCAGCCTCAATCAGCCCCAGCATTTT	CASSLNQPQHF
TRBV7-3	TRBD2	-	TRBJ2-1	TGTGCCAGCAGCCCTAATGGGACTAGCATCGATGAGCAGTTCTTC	CASSPNGTSIDEQFF
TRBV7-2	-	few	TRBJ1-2	TGTGCCAGCAGCTTAGCGAGGGGCAGTAACTATGGCTACACCTTC	CASSLARGSNYGYTF